This TCR beta chain derives from a study of T-cell reconstitution after alpha-beta-depleted transplantation in children. This clonotype occurred many times. Preparing the TCRbeta library involved the use of unique molecular identifiers. TCRdb used MiXCR to reprocess the PCR reads, holding one entry per CDR3 protein. The data show 600,000 to 700,000 distinct CDR3 sequences, less than 15% seen once. The CDR3 consists of 16 residues. Looked up from germline, CDR1 is SGHDT and CDR2 is YYEEEE. Deletions cut 1 base from V and 0 bases from J, with 12 bases between. The TCR comes from a girl aged 2 to 10 with congenital amegakaryocytic thrombocytopenia, due to receive a stem cell transplant. Sample: PBMCs, taken before TCRalphabeta/CD19-depleted stem cell transplant. J is TRBJ2-3 and V is TRBV5-6; no definite D call. The CDR3, as DNA: TGTGCCAGCAGCTTGCTGTTGGTAGCTAGCACAGATACGCAGTATTTT. The encoded protein is CASSLLLVASTDTQYF.